These T cell receptor beta chains were read from a single sample in a study of blood T cells in healthy people across ages. TCRdb reprocessed the 5' RACE reads with MiXCR, giving one entry per CDR3 protein. The table lists about 650,000 distinct CDR3 sequences, about 34% of them singletons. Sequences were obtained from blood. The receptor set was obtained from a woman of 80 years or more in good health. Both conserved end residues are part of each CDR3. The order of the fields is V gene, clone size, D gene, CDR3 length, J gene, CDR3 protein, CDR3 DNA. D genes are given only for firm matches. Not every row has a clone size; where given, it reads once, few, many or a size class.

V: TRBV20-1; size: NA; D: TRBD1; length: 15; J: TRBJ2-2; CDR3: CSAVSGQVNTGELFF; DNA: TGCAGTGCTGTCTCGGGACAGGTTAACACCGGGGAGCTGTTTTTT
V: TRBV4-1; size: few; D: NA; length: 18; J: TRBJ1-2; CDR3: CASSQDGLGAAPRSGYTF; DNA: TGCGCCAGCAGCCAAGACGGGCTGGGGGCAGCTCCAAGGAGTGGCTACACCTTC
V: TRBV20-1; size: NA; D: NA; length: 14; J: TRBJ2-4; CDR3: CSASRVSDRREQYF; DNA: TGCAGTGCTAGCCGGGTCTCCGATAGGAGGGAGCAGTACTTC
V: TRBV6-5; size: NA; D: TRBD1; length: 15; J: TRBJ2-1; CDR3: CASRQQGARDNEQFF; DNA: TGTGCCAGCAGGCAACAGGGGGCTAGGGACAATGAGCAGTTCTTC
V: TRBV20-1; size: NA; D: TRBD1; length: 15; J: TRBJ2-7; CDR3: CSARVGTGTLYEQYF; DNA: TGCAGTGCTAGAGTTGGGACAGGAACTCTCTACGAGCAGTACTTC
V: TRBV7-3; size: NA; D: TRBD1; length: 16; J: TRBJ2-2; CDR3: CASSYVGQGASGELFF; DNA: TGTGCCAGCAGCTATGTGGGACAGGGGGCCTCCGGGGAGCTGTTTTTT
V: TRBV2; size: few; D: NA; length: 14; J: TRBJ1-2; CDR3: CASTRTERGYGYTF; DNA: TGTGCCAGCACTAGGACAGAGCGGGGCTATGGCTACACCTTC
V: TRBV20-1; size: many; D: NA; length: 12; J: TRBJ1-2; CDR3: CSAGPVERGYTF; DNA: TGCAGTGCTGGCCCCGTCGAGCGGGGCTACACCTTC
V: TRBV20-1; size: many; D: NA; length: 11; J: TRBJ2-5; CDR3: CSARSAETQYF; DNA: TGCAGTGCTAGATCGGCCGAGACCCAGTACTTC
V: TRBV29-1; size: many; D: NA; length: 14; J: TRBJ2-7; CDR3: CSVSPGTRSHEQYF; DNA: TGCAGCGTTAGCCCCGGGACTCGGTCCCACGAGCAGTACTTC
V: TRBV7-2; size: many; D: NA; length: 14; J: TRBJ1-5; CDR3: CASSPGDPNQPQHF; DNA: TGTGCCAGCAGCCCTGGGGACCCCAATCAGCCCCAGCATTTT
V: TRBV11-2; size: many; D: NA; length: 15; J: TRBJ2-1; CDR3: CASSLEGGPDNEQFF; DNA: TGTGCCAGCAGCTTGGAGGGGGGCCCAGATAATGAGCAGTTCTTC
V: TRBV28; size: many; D: NA; length: 14; J: TRBJ2-7; CDR3: CASSFSGLHTAQYF; DNA: TGTGCCAGCAGTTTCAGCGGGCTCCATACGGCGCAGTACTTC
V: TRBV20-1; size: NA; D: NA; length: 14; J: TRBJ2-7; CDR3: CSARDADRPYEQYF; DNA: TGCAGTGCTAGAGATGCGGACAGACCCTACGAGCAGTACTTC
V: TRBV20-1; size: NA; D: NA; length: 23; J: TRBJ2-6; CDR3: CSARGGRGAQYSLGDSGANVLTF; DNA: TGCAGTGCTAGGGGAGGCCGGGGGGCACAATACAGCCTAGGGGACTCTGGGGCCAACGTCCTGACTTTC
V: TRBV20-1; size: NA; D: TRBD1; length: 14; J: TRBJ1-1; CDR3: CSASDSRTGTEAFF; DNA: TGCAGTGCTAGTGATTCTAGGACAGGGACTGAAGCTTTCTTT
V: TRBV10-3; size: many; D: TRBD1; length: 17; J: TRBJ2-6; CDR3: CAIRGDRRLTEANVLTF; DNA: TGTGCCATCAGAGGGGACAGGCGCCTGACTGAGGCCAACGTCCTGACTTTC
V: TRBV20-1; size: many; D: NA; length: 16; J: TRBJ1-2; CDR3: CSARASPPKQGYGYTF; DNA: TGCAGTGCTAGAGCTTCACCCCCGAAACAGGGTTATGGCTACACCTTC
V: TRBV28; size: many; D: NA; length: 15; J: TRBJ2-3; CDR3: CASSLKGLGTDTQYF; DNA: TGTGCCAGCAGTTTAAAGGGGTTAGGCACAGATACGCAGTATTTT
V: TRBV20-1; size: NA; D: NA; length: 14; J: TRBJ1-1; CDR3: CSANSRGLNTEAFF; DNA: TGCAGTGCTAATAGTCGGGGCTTGAACACTGAAGCTTTCTTT
V: TRBV20-1; size: many; D: NA; length: 13; J: TRBJ2-1; CDR3: CSARPAGWNEQFF; DNA: TGCAGTGCTCGACCTGCGGGTTGGAATGAGCAGTTCTTC
V: TRBV6-1; size: NA; D: NA; length: 15; J: TRBJ2-6; CDR3: CASTLQGVGANVLTF; DNA: TGTGCCAGCACTCTTCAGGGCGTCGGGGCCAACGTCCTGACTTTC
V: TRBV4-2; size: many; D: TRBD1; length: 14; J: TRBJ2-4; CDR3: CASSQDGQENIQYF; DNA: TGTGCCAGCAGCCAAGATGGACAGGAAAACATTCAGTACTTC
V: TRBV6-5; size: many; D: NA; length: 18; J: TRBJ2-6; CDR3: CASSLSDIVSSGANVLTF; DNA: TGTGCCAGCAGTCTATCGGACATTGTTTCCTCTGGGGCCAACGTCCTGACTTTC
V: TRBV6-2/TRBV6-3; size: many; D: TRBD2; length: 14; J: TRBJ2-4; CDR3: CASSRRGGQNIQYF; DNA: TGTGCCAGCAGCCGACGGGGGGGCCAGAACATTCAGTACTTC
V: TRBV28; size: NA; D: NA; length: 16; J: TRBJ1-4; CDR3: CASTRRRFATNEKLFF; DNA: TGTGCCAGCACGCGACGGCGGTTTGCAACTAATGAAAAACTGTTTTTT
V: TRBV12-3/TRBV12-4; size: many; D: NA; length: 14; J: TRBJ2-1; CDR3: CASSSRGAVHEQFF; DNA: TGTGCCAGCAGTTCCCGGGGGGCCGTACATGAGCAGTTCTTC
V: TRBV28; size: NA; D: TRBD1; length: 14; J: TRBJ2-7; CDR3: CASSPQGSSYAQYF; DNA: TGTGCCAGCAGTCCACAGGGGAGCTCCTACGCGCAGTACTTC
V: TRBV9; size: many; D: NA; length: 18; J: TRBJ2-6; CDR3: CASSPFGQASSGANVLTF; DNA: TGTGCCAGCAGCCCCTTTGGTCAGGCCAGCTCTGGGGCCAACGTCCTGACTTTC
V: TRBV5-1; size: many; D: NA; length: 13; J: TRBJ1-1; CDR3: CASSLYRETEAFF; DNA: TGCGCCAGCAGCTTGTACAGGGAGACTGAAGCTTTCTTT
V: TRBV30; size: NA; D: TRBD1; length: 15; J: TRBJ2-3; CDR3: CAWSATGFGADTQYF; DNA: TGTGCCTGGAGTGCGACAGGGTTTGGGGCAGATACGCAGTATTTT
V: TRBV7-8; size: many; D: TRBD1; length: 16; J: TRBJ2-5; CDR3: CASSFGSRGRSETQYF; DNA: TGTGCCAGCAGCTTCGGGTCCAGGGGGCGTAGTGAGACCCAGTACTTC
V: TRBV20-1; size: many; D: NA; length: 14; J: TRBJ2-5; CDR3: CSARDVGGTKTQYF; DNA: TGCAGTGCTAGAGATGTTGGGGGGACAAAGACCCAGTACTTC
V: TRBV14; size: NA; D: TRBD1; length: 15; J: TRBJ1-1; CDR3: CASSVGTGPNTEAFF; DNA: TGTGCCAGCAGCGTCGGGACAGGACCGAACACTGAAGCTTTCTTT
V: TRBV30; size: few; D: NA; length: 12; J: TRBJ1-5; CDR3: CACTHDNQPQHF; DNA: TGTGCCTGTACCCACGACAATCAGCCCCAGCATTTT
V: TRBV6-1; size: many; D: NA; length: 13; J: TRBJ1-2; CDR3: CASSERGEYGYTF; DNA: TGTGCCAGCAGTGAAAGGGGGGAATATGGCTACACCTTC
V: TRBV16; size: NA; D: NA; length: 16; J: TRBJ1-5; CDR3: CASSHPGAGGNQPQHF; DNA: TGTGCCAGCAGCCACCCCGGGGCAGGGGGCAATCAGCCCCAGCATTTT
V: TRBV7-2; size: many; D: TRBD1; length: 15; J: TRBJ1-5; CDR3: CASSLGDRGNQPQHF; DNA: TGTGCCAGCAGCTTAGGGGACAGGGGTAATCAGCCCCAGCATTTT
V: TRBV25-1; size: many; D: NA; length: 13; J: TRBJ1-2; CDR3: CASSEVRGYGYTF; DNA: TGTGCCAGCAGTGAGGTCAGGGGATATGGCTACACCTTC
V: TRBV30; size: many; D: TRBD2; length: 16; J: TRBJ2-5; CDR3: CAWSVQIAGGQETQYF; DNA: TGTGCCTGGAGTGTACAGATAGCGGGGGGACAAGAGACCCAGTACTTC
V: TRBV12-3/TRBV12-4; size: NA; D: NA; length: 14; J: TRBJ2-1; CDR3: CASSPRGYPNEQFF; DNA: TGTGCCAGCAGCCCTCGGGGTTACCCCAATGAGCAGTTCTTC
V: TRBV20-1; size: few; D: NA; length: 16; J: TRBJ1-1; CDR3: CSARGIPGRGNTEAFF; DNA: TGCAGTGCTAGAGGGATTCCGGGACGGGGAAACACTGAAGCTTTCTTT
V: TRBV9; size: many; D: NA; length: 13; J: TRBJ1-1; CDR3: CASSSPMGGEAFF; DNA: TGTGCCAGCAGCTCCCCCATGGGGGGTGAAGCTTTCTTT
V: TRBV4-1; size: many; D: NA; length: 13; J: TRBJ1-1; CDR3: CASSQLVPTEAFF; DNA: TGCGCCAGCAGCCAACTCGTCCCCACTGAAGCTTTCTTT
V: TRBV6-2/TRBV6-3; size: many; D: NA; length: 17; J: TRBJ2-3; CDR3: CASSYPRGARSTDTQYF; DNA: TGTGCCAGCAGTTACCCGAGGGGGGCTAGAAGCACAGATACGCAGTATTTT
V: TRBV30; size: few; D: NA; length: 14; J: TRBJ2-2; CDR3: CAWAPGFDGGELFF; DNA: TGTGCCTGGGCGCCTGGTTTTGACGGCGGGGAGCTGTTTTTT
V: TRBV12-3/TRBV12-4; size: few; D: TRBD2; length: 15; J: TRBJ2-7; CDR3: CASSSLAGEGHEQYF; DNA: TGTGCCAGCAGTTCCTTAGCGGGAGAGGGCCACGAGCAGTACTTC
V: TRBV7-9; size: many; D: TRBD2; length: 15; J: TRBJ2-1; CDR3: CASSPSGGAFNEQFF; DNA: TGTGCCAGCAGCCCTAGCGGGGGGGCCTTCAATGAGCAGTTCTTC
V: TRBV6-5; size: many; D: NA; length: 15; J: TRBJ2-6; CDR3: CASSRDEYGANVLTF; DNA: TGTGCCAGCAGTCGAGATGAATATGGGGCCAACGTCCTGACTTTC
V: TRBV7-9; size: many; D: NA; length: 13; J: TRBJ1-1; CDR3: CASSLNEQGKAFF; DNA: TGTGCCAGCAGCCTCAACGAGCAGGGGAAAGCTTTCTTT
V: TRBV10-3; size: many; D: NA; length: 16; J: TRBJ1-4; CDR3: CAISPSWEVPYEKLFF; DNA: TGTGCCATCAGTCCGTCATGGGAGGTGCCCTATGAAAAACTGTTTTTT